This TCR beta chain appears in the sequencing data of a study of shared clonotypes between healthy human individuals. Trimming removed 2 bases at V and 5 bases at J, with 22 bases between. The CDR3 runs 18 residues. The germline gives CDR1 SGHTA, CDR2 FQGNSA. Healthy adults negative for HIV, lacking recent acute infections or vaccinations, served as donors. The donors, all of them Caucasian adults, lived in Nashville, Tennessee. Several immunoSEQ 96-well plates shared each subset's DNA, each plate a replicate. Per the study methods: Filtering differed since immunoSEQ provided only junctions, with no quality scores. TCRdb's table, derived via immunoSEQ multiplex PCR, lists solely in-frame clones and lacks some. Clone size and the V and J calls come from that table; the DNA yielded D and trimming. Of roughly 510,000 clones in the sample, around 79% were seen once.

The sample consisted of PBMCs. The TCR originated in a woman between 40 and 55 years old in good health. Some clones in this sample may be carry-over from other donors' samples. The chain is built from TRBV7-2 and TRBJ2-4; perhaps TRBD1 as D (6 bases). In nucleotides, the CDR3 is TGTGCCAGCAGCTTAAGGGGGATTGGGGGCGCGGGCCAAAACATTCAGTACTTC. It encodes CASSLRGIGGAGQNIQYF.